This is a list of T cell receptor beta chains from one sample in a study of T cell responses to AZD1222 COVID-19 vaccine. Sequenced by immunoSEQ multiplex PCR; TCRdb stores in-frame clones only, minus some. The sample includes over 45,000 clones, 87% seen only once; the top ten take 3.9%. The sample consisted of peripheral blood, taken on day 0 of AZD1222 vaccination. The source is an adult in good health. Each CDR3 is given with its conserved first and last residue. The D gene is left open where the match is weak. Only some rows state a clone size, as once, few, many or a class for expanded clones.

cdr3_aa: CASSPRTGEDGYTF
cdr3_nt: TGTGCCAGCTCACCCCGAACAGGGGAGGATGGCTACACCTTC
d_call: TRBD1
clone_size: -
v_call: TRBV18
j_call: TRBJ1-2

cdr3_aa: CASSDSTVGGRRNTEAFF
cdr3_nt: TGTGCCAGCAGTGACTCGACGGTTGGGGGCAGGAGGAACACTGAAGCTTTCTTT
d_call: -
clone_size: -
v_call: TRBV6-4
j_call: TRBJ1-1

cdr3_aa: CAIRAGTGGHYGYTF
cdr3_nt: TGTGCCATAAGGGCCGGGACAGGGGGTCACTATGGCTACACCTTC
d_call: TRBD1
clone_size: -
v_call: TRBV19
j_call: TRBJ1-2

cdr3_aa: CASSWSLQGTEAFF
cdr3_nt: TGTGCCAGCAGTTGGAGCCTCCAGGGAACTGAAGCTTTCTTT
d_call: -
clone_size: -
v_call: TRBV27
j_call: TRBJ1-1

cdr3_aa: CASRQGGANYGYTF
cdr3_nt: TGTGCCAGCAGGCAGGGAGGGGCGAACTATGGCTACACCTTC
d_call: -
clone_size: once
v_call: TRBV28
j_call: TRBJ1-2

cdr3_aa: CSASEDYEQYF
cdr3_nt: TGCAGTGCTAGCGAGGACTACGAGCAGTACTTC
d_call: -
clone_size: -
v_call: TRBV20-1
j_call: TRBJ2-7

cdr3_aa: CASSRGQGWPGELFF
cdr3_nt: TGTGCCAGTAGCCGGGGACAGGGGTGGCCCGGGGAGCTGTTTTTT
d_call: TRBD1
clone_size: -
v_call: TRBV19
j_call: TRBJ2-2

cdr3_aa: CASTPGAGYNSPLHF
cdr3_nt: TGTGCCAGCACCCCGGGCGCAGGCTATAATTCACCCCTCCACTTT
d_call: -
clone_size: -
v_call: TRBV6-5
j_call: TRBJ1-6

cdr3_aa: CASSPGDRGANSPLHF
cdr3_nt: TGCGCCAGCAGCCCGGGAGACAGGGGTGCTAATTCACCCCTCCACTTT
d_call: TRBD1
clone_size: once
v_call: TRBV5-1
j_call: TRBJ1-6

cdr3_aa: CASSLQGGETQYF
cdr3_nt: TGCGCCAGCAGCTTGCAGGGAGGGGAGACCCAGTACTTC
d_call: TRBD2
clone_size: -
v_call: TRBV5-1
j_call: TRBJ2-5

cdr3_aa: CAWSIGQGYNEQFF
cdr3_nt: TGTGCCTGGAGTATCGGACAGGGGTACAATGAGCAGTTCTTC
d_call: TRBD1
clone_size: -
v_call: TRBV30
j_call: TRBJ2-1

cdr3_aa: CASSLERLTDTQYF
cdr3_nt: TGTGCCAGCAGCTTAGAGCGCCTCACAGATACGCAGTATTTT
d_call: -
clone_size: -
v_call: TRBV11-2
j_call: TRBJ2-3

cdr3_aa: CASSLAGGRGNSPLHF
cdr3_nt: TGTGCCAGCAGCTTGGCCGGGGGCAGGGGAAATTCACCCCTCCACTTT
d_call: -
clone_size: -
v_call: TRBV5-4
j_call: TRBJ1-6

cdr3_aa: CASSYLVQRGINYGYTF
cdr3_nt: TGTGCCAGCAGTTATTTGGTCCAAAGAGGGATTAACTATGGCTACACCTTC
d_call: -
clone_size: -
v_call: TRBV28
j_call: TRBJ1-2

cdr3_aa: CASSSDLRNTIYF
cdr3_nt: TGTGCCAGCAGCTCGGACCTTAGAAACACCATATATTTT
d_call: -
clone_size: -
v_call: TRBV11-2
j_call: TRBJ1-3

cdr3_aa: CAWNRGTSSYEQYF
cdr3_nt: TGTGCCTGGAACAGGGGGACCTCATCATACGAGCAGTACTTC
d_call: TRBD1
clone_size: few
v_call: TRBV30
j_call: TRBJ2-7

cdr3_aa: CASRTTPENIQYF
cdr3_nt: TGTGCCAGTCGGACGACACCTGAAAACATTCAGTACTTC
d_call: -
clone_size: -
v_call: TRBV12-3/TRBV12-4
j_call: TRBJ2-4

cdr3_aa: CSVDRPQGTDTQYF
cdr3_nt: TGCAGCGTTGATCGGCCCCAGGGGACAGATACGCAGTATTTT
d_call: -
clone_size: -
v_call: TRBV29-1
j_call: TRBJ2-3

cdr3_aa: CASGGGSLSTDTQYF
cdr3_nt: TGTGCCAGCGGCGGGGGGAGCTTGAGCACAGATACGCAGTATTTT
d_call: TRBD2
clone_size: -
v_call: TRBV28
j_call: TRBJ2-3

cdr3_aa: CSVSQGAISTGELFF
cdr3_nt: TGCAGCGTGTCACAGGGGGCAATAAGTACCGGGGAGCTGTTTTTT
d_call: TRBD1
clone_size: -
v_call: TRBV29-1
j_call: TRBJ2-2

cdr3_aa: CASRQVNEQFF
cdr3_nt: TGTGCCAGTAGACAAGTCAATGAGCAGTTCTTC
d_call: -
clone_size: -
v_call: TRBV19
j_call: TRBJ2-1

cdr3_aa: CATSELGQGLGETQYF
cdr3_nt: TGTGCCACCAGTGAACTGGGACAGGGGCTTGGGGAGACCCAGTACTTC
d_call: TRBD1
clone_size: -
v_call: TRBV24-1
j_call: TRBJ2-5

cdr3_aa: CASSRTSGNYGYTF
cdr3_nt: TGTGCCAGCAGTCGTACTTCGGGAAACTATGGCTACACCTTC
d_call: -
clone_size: -
v_call: TRBV6-5
j_call: TRBJ1-2

cdr3_aa: CASSKIGLPRNTEAFF
cdr3_nt: TGTGCCAGCAGCAAAATCGGGCTGCCGCGGAACACTGAAGCTTTCTTT
d_call: -
clone_size: -
v_call: TRBV28
j_call: TRBJ1-1

cdr3_aa: CATSEGRESPLHF
cdr3_nt: TGTGCCACCAGCGAGGGAAGAGAATCACCCCTCCACTTT
d_call: -
clone_size: -
v_call: TRBV15
j_call: TRBJ1-6

cdr3_aa: CASSTGLSGGNSPLHF
cdr3_nt: TGTGCCAGTAGTACCGGACTCAGCGGTGGAAATTCACCCCTCCACTTT
d_call: -
clone_size: once
v_call: TRBV19
j_call: TRBJ1-6

cdr3_aa: CASSWGDGGQETQYF
cdr3_nt: TGTGCCAGCAGCTGGGGAGACGGGGGGCAAGAGACCCAGTACTTC
d_call: TRBD2
clone_size: -
v_call: TRBV11-3
j_call: TRBJ2-5

cdr3_aa: CADGDGYSNQPQHF
cdr3_nt: TGTGCCGATGGGGACGGCTATAGCAATCAGCCCCAGCATTTT
d_call: -
clone_size: -
v_call: TRBV6-5
j_call: TRBJ1-5

cdr3_aa: CASSTRREGDIQYF
cdr3_nt: TGTGCCAGCAGCACCCGACGGGAAGGTGACATTCAGTACTTC
d_call: -
clone_size: -
v_call: TRBV7-9
j_call: TRBJ2-4

cdr3_aa: CASSSGFSGNTIYF
cdr3_nt: TGTGCCAGCAGCTCAGGGTTCTCTGGAAACACCATATATTTT
d_call: -
clone_size: -
v_call: TRBV6-5
j_call: TRBJ1-3

cdr3_aa: CASSNSGGNQPQHF
cdr3_nt: TGTGCCAGCAGTAACTCGGGGGGGAATCAGCCCCAGCATTTT
d_call: -
clone_size: -
v_call: TRBV28
j_call: TRBJ1-5

cdr3_aa: CASSFGALGPQHF
cdr3_nt: TGTGCCAGCAGTTTTGGGGCCCTGGGGCCCCAGCATTTT
d_call: -
clone_size: -
v_call: TRBV12-3/TRBV12-4
j_call: TRBJ1-5